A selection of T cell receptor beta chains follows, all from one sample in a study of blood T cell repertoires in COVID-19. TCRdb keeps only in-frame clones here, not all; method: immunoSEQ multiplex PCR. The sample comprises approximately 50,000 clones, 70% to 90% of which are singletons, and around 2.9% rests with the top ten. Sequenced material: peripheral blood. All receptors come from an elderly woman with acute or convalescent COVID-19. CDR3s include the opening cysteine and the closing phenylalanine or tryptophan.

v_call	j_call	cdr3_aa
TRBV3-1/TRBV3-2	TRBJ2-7	CASSRRGGYNEQYF
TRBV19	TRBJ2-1	CASSALRGGQYNEQFF
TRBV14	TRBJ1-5	CASSLSGYNQPQHF
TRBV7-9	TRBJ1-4	CASTLGQGEKLFF
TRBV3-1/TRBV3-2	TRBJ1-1	CASSLQGRRNTEAFF
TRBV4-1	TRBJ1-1	CASSQDREDPQEDTEAFF
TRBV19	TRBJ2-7	CASSTGTGVSYEQYF
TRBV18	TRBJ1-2	CASSPQTTGPYGYTF
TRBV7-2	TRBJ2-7	CASSPTMISYEQYF
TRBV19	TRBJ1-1	CASTGGRGQAFF
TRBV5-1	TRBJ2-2	CASSHGTADTGELFF
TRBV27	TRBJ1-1	CASSLSGRVTEAFF
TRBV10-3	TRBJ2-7	CAISLAGASSYEQYF
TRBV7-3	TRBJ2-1	CASSLGQGIHNEQFF
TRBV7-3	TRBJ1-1	CASSLTGGTEAFF
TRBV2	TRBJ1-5	CASRPDRDNNQPQHF
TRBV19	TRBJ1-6	CASSLGQGGSPLHF
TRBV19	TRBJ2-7	CASSSRQAYEQYF
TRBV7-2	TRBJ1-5	CASSDPGKPQHF
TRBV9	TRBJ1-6	CASRQEGNSPLHF
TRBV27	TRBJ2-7	CASSSGVEDPYEQYF
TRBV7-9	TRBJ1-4	CASSFRAGGNEKLFF
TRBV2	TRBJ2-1	CASSVGQGLYEQFF
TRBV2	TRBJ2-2	CASSEGTRTGELFF
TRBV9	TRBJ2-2	CASSPTRGGPGELFF
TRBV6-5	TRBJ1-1	CASSPNRVNTEAFF
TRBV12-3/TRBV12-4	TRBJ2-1	CASSSQLAPEQFF
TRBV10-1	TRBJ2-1	CATVSSPGNEQFF
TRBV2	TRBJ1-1	CASSVLTVNTEAFF
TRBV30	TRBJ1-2	CAWRAEVNYGYTF
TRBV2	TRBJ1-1	CASSVQRRTEAFF
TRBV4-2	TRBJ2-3	CASSSGVNTDTQYF